In its sample, the clone carrying this T cell receptor (beta chain) was seen a few times. The target antigen is unknown. TCRdb re-called the 5' RACE reads through MiXCR, storing one row per CDR3 protein. This repertoire shows around 500,000 distinct CDR3 sequences, 21% found once; its top ten account for roughly a sixth. The source of the sample is a study of T cells after yellow fever vaccination. General study points: Most clones from primary vaccination were detected again post-booster (about 96% CD4, around 90% CD8).

The source material was PBMCs, sampled 21 days after the first yellow fever vaccination. The sequence came from a man younger than 35 who received the YFV17D yellow fever vaccine.

The CDR3 DNA reads TGTGCCAGCAGCTTAGTTCCCGGAAAACTGTTTTTT. Its protein is CASSLVPGKLFF. The J gene is TRBJ1-4, the V gene TRBV11-2; D gene unclear. V lost 1 base and J 10 bases, leaving 7 bases between the germline ends. The CDR3 extends over 12 amino acids. Germline-derived CDR1 and CDR2 are SGHAT and FQNNGV.